One and the same sample provided the 21 T cell receptor beta chains below, sequenced in a study of identifying expanded T cells in peripheral blood. TCRdb keeps only in-frame clones here, not all; method: immunoSEQ multiplex PCR. The table has tens of thousands of clones, around 87% seen once. Material: blood. These receptors were taken from a person between 18 and 75 years old in good health.

V gene TRBV27 combines with J gene TRBJ1-2, with 7 positions matching TRBD1. The ends lost 6 bases at V and 4 bases at J; junction bases unmatched: 11. There are 15 residues in the CDR3. Germline V gene lookup returns CDR1 MNHEY and CDR2 SMNVEV (reference sequence). CDR3 sequence (DNA): TGTGCCAGCAGGACGACAGGGATTCCCTTCTATGGCTACACCTTC. It specifies CASRTTGIPFYGYTF.

CDR3 sequence (DNA): TGTGCCAGCAGCAATCCCACTAGCGTGTGCTACAATGAGCAGTTCTTC. Its protein is CASSNPTSVCYNEQFF. This chain connects TRBV21-1 to TRBJ2-1; whether TRBD2, the table's D call, matches the DNA was not checked. TRBV21-1 is recorded as a pseudogene. CDR3 size: 16 residues.

Here the CDR3 reads CASSQEGNTEAFF. As DNA, the CDR3 is TGCGCCAGCAGTCAGGAGGGGAACACTGAAGCTTTCTTT. The rearrangement uses TRBV23-1 and TRBJ1-1; D call uncertain. TRBV23-1 is treated as an ORF (open reading frame) with a function not yet certain. The CDR3 has 13 residues. The ends were cut back, 3 bases at V and 1 base at J, with 6 bases in the middle.

V and J are TRBV5-8 and TRBJ2-5; D is perhaps TRBD2 (6 bases). V gave up 0 bases and J gave up 4 bases, with 13 bases separating them. The length of the CDR3 is 15 residues. Looked up from germline, CDR1 is SGHTS and CDR2 is YDEGEE. The CDR3 loop reads CASSLEGQGGETQYF. In nucleotides, the CDR3 is TGTGCCAGCAGCTTGGAGGGGCAGGGAGGAGAGACCCAGTACTTC.

The chain combines TRBV28 with TRBJ2-6; either TRBD1 or TRBD2 may supply D (6 bases each). Germline CDR1 reads MDHEN; CDR2 reads SYDVKM. This CDR3 is 17 amino acids long. The V end was cut by 0 bases, the J end by 0 bases, with 9 bases between. CDR3 nucleotide sequence: TGTGCCAGCAGTTTATGGGGGGGCCGCTCTGGGGCCAACGTCCTGACTTTC. The encoded protein is CASSLWGGRSGANVLTF. Filled out from reference TRBV28 and TRBJ2-6, the complete variable domain reads DVKVTQSSRYLVKRTGEKVFLECVQDMDHENMFWYRQDPGLGLRLIYFSYDVKMKEKGDIPEGYSVSREKKERFSLILESASTNQTSMYLCASSLWGGRSGANVLTFGAGSRLTVL.

The V gene is TRBV28, the J gene TRBJ2-1, with D possibly being TRBD1 or TRBD2 (6 bases each). Germline V lookup: CDR1 MDHEN, CDR2 SYDVKM. The CDR3 contains 14 residues. The V and J ends lost 10 bases and 0 bases respectively, with 13 bases between them. The CDR3, as DNA: TGTGCCACCTGGGGGGACAACTCCTACAATGAGCAGTTCTTC. Residues: CATWGDNSYNEQFF.

The rearrangement uses TRBV27 and TRBJ2-3; 11 bases fit TRBD2. J gave up 5 bases and V 5 bases, and 9 bases lay outside the gene matches. CDR3 length equals 16 residues. The germline V gene encodes CDR1 MNHEY and CDR2 SMNVEV (reference sequence). The CDR3: CASSQTSGSSGDTQYF. In nucleotides, the CDR3 is TGTGCCAGCAGTCAAACTAGCGGGAGTTCTGGAGATACGCAGTATTTT.

The sample holds a few counts of this clone. This chain uses TRBV6-6 with TRBJ2-7; D perhaps matches TRBD1 (5 bases). Germline V gene sequence: CDR1 MNHNY, CDR2 SVGAGI (reference sequence). The germline V and J ends were trimmed by 2 bases and 0 bases, with 14 bases remaining between them. This CDR3 contains 16 residues. The DNA for the CDR3 is TGTGCCAGCAGTTACCAGCCAGGGTTAAGCTCCTACGAGCAGTACTTC. Encoded protein: CASSYQPGLSSYEQYF.

This chain links TRBV30 with TRBJ2-3; either TRBD1 or TRBD2 may supply D (5 bases each). This CDR3 comprises 15 residues. With 4 bases removed from V and 1 base from J, the gap between germline ends came to 15 bases. The germline V gene has CDR1 GTSNPN and CDR2 SVGIG (reference sequence). In DNA form, the CDR3 reads TGTGCCTGGACAGGATCGAGGGGACGCACAGATACGCAGTATTTT. Translating it yields CAWTGSRGRTDTQYF.

This clone was picked up a small number of times. The gene calls are TRBV29-1 and TRBJ1-1, with TRBD1 as a possible D gene (5 bases). Germline V CDR1 and CDR2: SQVTM, ANQGSEA. The CDR3 spans 12 residues. The germline V and J ends were trimmed by 8 bases and 4 bases, with 14 bases remaining between them. DNA for the CDR3: TGCAGCTTATCGACAGAGGCCACTGAAGCTTTCTTT. It translates to CSLSTEATEAFF.

V gene TRBV30 combines with J gene TRBJ1-4; D is ambiguous. This CDR3 has 15 amino acids. Deletions cut 0 bases from V and 7 bases from J, with 15 bases between. CDR1 and CDR2 from the germline V gene are GTSNPN and SVGIG (reference sequence). CDR3 DNA: TGTGCCTGGAGTGTTGGAGGGATGGGGAGTGAAAAACTGTTTTTT. Translating it yields CAWSVGGMGSEKLFF.

The rearrangement links TRBV7-9 to TRBJ2-1, with 8 bases lining up with TRBD1. Germline values: CDR1 SEHNR, CDR2 FQNEAQ (reference sequence). The length of the CDR3 is 16 residues. V dropped 3 bases and J dropped 3; count of bases not matched to a gene: 7. Written as DNA, the CDR3 is TGTGCCAGCAGCTTCCTAGGACAGGGATACTACAATGAGCAGTTCTTC. Translating gives CASSFLGQGYYNEQFF.

This rearrangement joins TRBV5-1 to TRBJ2-6, with D possibly TRBD1 on 6 matching bases. Trimming left V 5 bases short and J 1 base short, with 16 bases between. Germline CDR1 is SGHRS and CDR2 is YFSETQ. This CDR3 has 17 residues. The CDR3 bases are TGCGCCAGCAGTTTTACCGGGACAAGGTCTGGGGCCAACGTCCTGACTTTC. This gives the protein CASSFTGTRSGANVLTF.

This rearrangement joins TRBV7-8 to TRBJ2-7, with D maybe TRBD2 (6 bases). The CDR3 extends over 14 amino acids. Germline CDR1 and CDR2: SGHVS and FQNEAQ. Trimming stripped 1 base from V and 5 bases from J, with 12 bases between. The DNA of the CDR3 is TGTGCCAGCAGCTTAGGGCTAGCGATCCACGAGCAGTACTTC. This sequence encodes CASSLGLAIHEQYF. The full variable domain, rest sourced from reference TRBV7-8 and TRBJ2-7, is GAGVSQSPRYKVAKRGQDVALRCDPISGHVSLFWYQQALGQGPEFLTYFQNEAQLDKSGLPSDRFFAERPEGSVSTLKIQRTQQEDSAVYLCASSLGLAIHEQYFGPGTRLTVT.

The J gene is TRBJ2-7, the V gene TRBV28, with D perhaps given as TRBD1 or TRBD2 (5 bases each). The CDR3 spans 14 residues. Germline assignment: CDR1 MDHEN and CDR2 SYDVKM. Trimming took 3 bases from V and 2 from J, leaving 11 bases between them. The CDR3 sequence is CASSFSGPTYEQYF. DNA of the CDR3: TGTGCCAGCAGTTTCTCGGGACCCACCTACGAGCAGTACTTC.

This chain links TRBV6-4 with TRBJ1-6; a possible D gene is TRBD1 (5 bases). Trimming removed 6 bases at V and 5 bases at J, with 11 bases between. This CDR3 has 14 residues. Germline CDR1 MRHNA, CDR2 SNTAGT. As DNA, the CDR3 is TGTGCCAGCAGCCCGGGACCGGATAATTCACCCCTCCACTTT. Translated: CASSPGPDNSPLHF.

The chain has TRBV7-9 and TRBJ1-2, with D possibly matching TRBD1 (6 bases). Germline V gene lookup returns CDR1 SEHNR and CDR2 FQNEAQ (reference sequence). CDR3 size: 15 residues. The V gene lost 2 bases and the J gene lost 4 bases, with 14 bases spanning the gap. The CDR3 nucleotides read TGTGCCAGCAGCTTAATGGGGGCGGTCAGCTATGGCTACACCTTC. Translated, it gives CASSLMGAVSYGYTF.

DNA of the CDR3: TGTGCCAGCAGCTTACAGGGGGTTGACGAGCAGTACTTC. Residues: CASSLQGVDEQYF. The rearrangement joins TRBV5-6 to TRBJ2-7; 8 bases match TRBD1. The ends lost 2 bases at V and 5 bases at J; junction bases unmatched: 3. Looked up from germline, CDR1 is SGHDT and CDR2 is YYEEEE. The CDR3 loop spans 13 amino acids. The full variable domain, with the rest looked up from reference TRBV5-6 and TRBJ2-7, is DAGVTQSPTHLIKTRGQQVTLRCSPKSGHDTVSWYQQALGQGPQFIFQYYEEEERQRGNFPDRFSGHQFPNYSSELNVNALLLGDSALYLCASSLQGVDEQYFGPGTRLTVT.

The V call is TRBV15, the J call TRBJ2-3; TRBD2 agrees at 9 bases. The CDR3 runs to 15 residues. With 1 base clipped from V and 3 bases from J, the junction kept 2 bases outside the gene matches. CDR1 is LNHNV and CDR2 is YYDKDF in the germline V gene (reference sequence). DNA for the CDR3: TGTGCCACCAGCAGAGCAGGACTAGCGACAGATACGCAGTATTTT. Protein product: CATSRAGLATDTQYF. Together with reference TRBV15 and TRBJ2-3, the CDR3 gives the full variable domain: DAMVIQNPRYQVTQFGKPVTLSCSQTLNHNVMYWYQQKSSQAPKLLFHYYDKDFNNEADTPDNFQSRRPNTSFCFLDIRSPGLGDTAMYLCATSRAGLATDTQYFGPGTRLTVL.

This clone was detected only once. This rearrangement joins TRBV15 to TRBJ2-7; D is ambiguous. The CDR3 extends over 13 amino acids. The germline V and J ends were trimmed by 0 bases and 0 bases, with 3 bases remaining between them. Germline values: CDR1 LNHNV, CDR2 YYDKDF (reference sequence). The DNA for the CDR3 is TGTGCCACCAGCAGAGAGAGCTCCTACGAGCAGTACTTC. Amino acids: CATSRESSYEQYF.

The J gene is TRBJ2-3, the V gene TRBV15; 7 bases agree with TRBD1. This CDR3 spans 14 amino acids. Trimming at V came to 3 bases and at J to 6 bases, leaving 6 bases not matched to a gene. CDR1 is LNHNV and CDR2 is YYDKDF in the germline V gene (reference sequence). The chain's CDR3 is CATSSARQGDTQYF. CDR3 coding DNA: TGTGCCACCAGCAGCGCCAGACAGGGCGATACGCAGTATTTT.